The rows below give T cell receptor beta chains drawn from one sample of a study of shared clonotypes between healthy human individuals. Only in-frame clones appear in the TCRdb table, and some are missing; sequencing was by immunoSEQ multiplex PCR. The sample contains around 1.1 million clones, about four fifths of which appear only once. Sequencing was performed on memory CD4+ T cells from PBMCs. Source of these receptors: a man between 18 and 35 years old in good health. Some clones in this sample may be carry-over from other donors' samples. Both conserved end residues are part of each CDR3. D genes are given only for firm matches. Part of the rows lack a size; the others show once, few, many or a class for expanded clones.

j_call: TRBJ1-5; clone_size: NA; v_call: TRBV7-3; d_call: NA; cdr3_nt: TGTGCCAGCAGCAAAGGGAGCAATCAGCCCCAGCATTTT; cdr3_aa: CASSKGSNQPQHF
j_call: TRBJ1-6; clone_size: NA; v_call: TRBV28; d_call: TRBD1; cdr3_nt: TGTGCCAGCAGTTTAGGACAGGTCAAGTCCCTCCACTTT; cdr3_aa: CASSLGQVKSLHF
j_call: TRBJ2-5; clone_size: NA; v_call: TRBV5-1; d_call: TRBD1; cdr3_nt: TGCGCCAGCAGCTTGGCTCCAACAGGGGGCCAAGAGACCCAGTACTTC; cdr3_aa: CASSLAPTGGQETQYF
j_call: TRBJ1-1; clone_size: NA; v_call: TRBV6-6; d_call: NA; cdr3_nt: TGTGCCAGTCGACGCAGCGGGAGGTACACTGAAGCTTTCTTT; cdr3_aa: CASRRSGRYTEAFF
j_call: TRBJ1-6; clone_size: NA; v_call: TRBV7-2; d_call: NA; cdr3_nt: TGTGCCAGCAGCTTAGTTGGACACTATAATTCACCCCTCCACTTT; cdr3_aa: CASSLVGHYNSPLHF
j_call: TRBJ2-5; clone_size: NA; v_call: TRBV28; d_call: NA; cdr3_nt: TGTGCCAGCAACCTTCCTGATACGACTGGGGAGACCCAGTACTTC; cdr3_aa: CASNLPDTTGETQYF
j_call: TRBJ1-1; clone_size: NA; v_call: TRBV29-1; d_call: TRBD1; cdr3_nt: TGCAGCGGAAAGCAGGGGGCGAACACTGAAGCTTTCTTT; cdr3_aa: CSGKQGANTEAFF
j_call: TRBJ2-7; clone_size: NA; v_call: TRBV11-1; d_call: NA; cdr3_nt: TGTGCCAGCAGCTTCCTGGGTAGCGGCTCCTACGAGCAGTACTTC; cdr3_aa: CASSFLGSGSYEQYF
j_call: TRBJ2-7; clone_size: NA; v_call: TRBV27; d_call: TRBD2; cdr3_nt: TGTGCCAGCAGTTTATACGGGAGGAACTACGAGCAGTACTTC; cdr3_aa: CASSLYGRNYEQYF
j_call: TRBJ2-3; clone_size: NA; v_call: TRBV12-5; d_call: NA; cdr3_nt: TGTGCTAGTGGCTCGGGACACAGCACAGATACGCAGTATTTT; cdr3_aa: CASGSGHSTDTQYF
j_call: TRBJ1-2; clone_size: NA; v_call: TRBV7-9; d_call: TRBD1; cdr3_nt: TGTGCCAGCAGCCCCGGACAGGTAGATGGCTACACCTTC; cdr3_aa: CASSPGQVDGYTF
j_call: TRBJ1-4; clone_size: many; v_call: TRBV5-4; d_call: NA; cdr3_nt: TGTGCCAGCAGCCGAGACGGGGGGACTCTGAATGAAAAACTGTTTTTT; cdr3_aa: CASSRDGGTLNEKLFF
j_call: TRBJ1-2; clone_size: many; v_call: TRBV2; d_call: NA; cdr3_nt: TGTGCCAGCAGTGAAGCGGTTGCAGGGACCATCTATGGCTACACCTTC; cdr3_aa: CASSEAVAGTIYGYTF
j_call: TRBJ1-1; clone_size: NA; v_call: TRBV6-5; d_call: NA; cdr3_nt: TGTGCCAGCAGTCGGGGCCTGAACACTGAAGCTTTCTTT; cdr3_aa: CASSRGLNTEAFF
j_call: TRBJ2-2; clone_size: NA; v_call: TRBV18; d_call: TRBD1; cdr3_nt: TGTGCCAGCTCACCACCGGGACAGGGGGCCGGGGAGCTGTTTTTT; cdr3_aa: CASSPPGQGAGELFF
j_call: TRBJ1-3; clone_size: NA; v_call: TRBV14; d_call: NA; cdr3_nt: TGTGCCAGCAGCCTGGTAAAGGGATCCGGAAACACCATATATTTT; cdr3_aa: CASSLVKGSGNTIYF
j_call: TRBJ2-2; clone_size: few; v_call: TRBV9; d_call: NA; cdr3_nt: TGTGCCAGCAGCGTAGATGGGGGGCGTAACACCGGGGAGCTGTTTTTT; cdr3_aa: CASSVDGGRNTGELFF
j_call: TRBJ2-5; clone_size: NA; v_call: TRBV2; d_call: NA; cdr3_nt: TGTGCCAGCAGTGAGCTAGCGCGCTCAGGGGAGACCCAGTACTTC; cdr3_aa: CASSELARSGETQYF
j_call: TRBJ2-7; clone_size: NA; v_call: TRBV28; d_call: NA; cdr3_nt: TGTGCCAGCCACAAAGGACCAGGGGGAGGGCAGTACTTC; cdr3_aa: CASHKGPGGGQYF
j_call: TRBJ1-5; clone_size: once; v_call: TRBV5-1; d_call: TRBD1; cdr3_nt: TGCGCCAGCAGCTTAATGACAGGGGGCAATCAGCCCCAGCATTTT; cdr3_aa: CASSLMTGGNQPQHF
j_call: TRBJ2-3; clone_size: NA; v_call: TRBV18; d_call: NA; cdr3_nt: TGTGCCAGCTCACCACGGCGTCGAGATACGCAGTATTTT; cdr3_aa: CASSPRRRDTQYF
j_call: TRBJ1-1; clone_size: NA; v_call: TRBV10-2; d_call: NA; cdr3_nt: TGCGCCAGCAGAGAGAATTATATGAACACTGAAGCTTTCTTT; cdr3_aa: CASRENYMNTEAFF